This TCR beta chain originates from a study of regulatory T cells in long-lasting Graves disease. Study conclusions and caveats: Relative to new patients (under 1,000), persistent patients exhibited greater sharing of public clonotypes (approximately 2,700). Persistent disease preferred TRBV28, TRBJ1-2 and TRBJ2-5.

Construction of the TCR beta libraries employed iRepertoire HTBI primers in conjunction with Arm-PCR of CDR3 regions. In TCRdb, the multiplex PCR reads were re-called with MiXCR into one record per CDR3 protein. The table has 350,000 to 450,000 distinct CDR3 sequences, more than 13% seen once; the top ten hold about a sixth. The ends were cut back, 6 bases at V and 2 bases at J, with 17 bases in the middle. The CDR3 covers 15 residues. CDR1 and CDR2 from the germline V gene are SGHAT and FQNNGV. This clonotype has a count of ten or more. The antigen remains undetermined. Time point noted: newly diagnosed GD, antithyroid drugs for less than 3 months. The authors made the TCR library using RNA they extracted from PBMCs. The same data also went into a second study, on T cells in Graves' hyperthyroidism and ophthalmopathy.

This sample comprised peripheral blood mononuclear cells (PBMCs), obtained at new diagnosis, from a patient treated with antithyroid drugs. The source of this sequence is a woman in her thirties with Graves disease. J is TRBJ2-7 and V is TRBV11-2; no clear D gene. CDR3 nucleotide sequence: TGTGCCAGCAGGAATACAGAAGACCCTACCTACGAGCAGTACTTC. This gives the protein CASRNTEDPTYEQYF. The full variable domain, in which reference TRBV11-2 and TRBJ2-7 provide the parts outside the CDR3, is EAGVAQSPRYKIIEKRQSVAFWCNPISGHATLYWYQQILGQGPKLLIQFQNNGVVDDSQLPKDRFSAERLKGVDSTLKIQPAKLEDSAVYLCASRNTEDPTYEQYFGPGTRLTVT.